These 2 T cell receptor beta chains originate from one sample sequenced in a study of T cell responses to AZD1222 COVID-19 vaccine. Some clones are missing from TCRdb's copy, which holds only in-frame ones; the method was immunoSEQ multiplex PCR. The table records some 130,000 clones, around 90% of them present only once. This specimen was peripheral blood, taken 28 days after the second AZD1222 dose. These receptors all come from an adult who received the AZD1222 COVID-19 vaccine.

The DNA for the CDR3 is TGTGCCAGCAGTGCTACAGGGCTAGGCACTGAAGCTTTCTTT. Amino acid sequence: CASSATGLGTEAFF. This chain joins TRBV2 and TRBJ1-1, with a weak D call TRBD1 (6 bases). The CDR3 is made up of 14 amino acids. CDR1 and CDR2 (germline): SNHLY, FYNNEI. Trimming shortened V by 4 bases and J by 4 bases, and 13 bases separated the two germline ends. The whole variable domain, remainder taken from reference TRBV2 and TRBJ1-1, is EPEVTQTPSHQVTQMGQEVILRCVPISNHLYFYWYRQILGQKVEFLVSFYNNEISEKSEIFDDQFSVERPDGSNFTLKIRSTKLEDSAMYFCASSATGLGTEAFFGQGTRLTVV.

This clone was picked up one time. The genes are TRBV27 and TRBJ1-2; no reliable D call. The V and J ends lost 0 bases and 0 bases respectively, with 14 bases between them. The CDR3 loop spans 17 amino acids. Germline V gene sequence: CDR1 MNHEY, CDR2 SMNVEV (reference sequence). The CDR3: CASSLSMRATSNYGYTF. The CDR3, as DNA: TGTGCCAGCAGTTTATCTATGAGGGCCACCTCTAACTATGGCTACACCTTC.